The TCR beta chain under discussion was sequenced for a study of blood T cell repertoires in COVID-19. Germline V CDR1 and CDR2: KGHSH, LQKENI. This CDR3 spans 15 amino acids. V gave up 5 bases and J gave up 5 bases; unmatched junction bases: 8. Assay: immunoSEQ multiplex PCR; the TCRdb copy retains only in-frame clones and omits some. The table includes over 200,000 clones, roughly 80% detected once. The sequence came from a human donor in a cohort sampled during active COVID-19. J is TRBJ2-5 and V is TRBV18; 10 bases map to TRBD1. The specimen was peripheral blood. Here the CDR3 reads CASSTRQGAWETQYF. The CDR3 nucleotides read TGTGCCAGCTCAACAAGACAGGGGGCATGGGAGACCCAGTACTTC.